This section outlines one TCR beta chain sequence together with its context. What it binds is unknown. Germline CDR1 is DFQATT and CDR2 is SNEGSKA (reference sequence). Trimming shortened V by 5 bases and J by 2 bases, and 22 bases separated the two germline ends. The CDR3 is 16 amino acids. Treatment indicated: roughly 11-day PBMC culture with coronavirus spike peptide pools or control peptides (ViraFEST assay). These CD4+ T cells came from an unexposed donor, sampled before the COVID-19 pandemic (2011-2018). This record belongs to a study of vaccination and CD4 T cells after COVID-19. Sequencing of cultured CD4+ T cell DNA used the Oncomine TCR Beta short-read assay. TCRdb re-called the PCR reads with MiXCR, one entry per CDR3 protein. Of some 5,100 distinct CDR3 sequences listed, around 26% are singletons.

This chain uses TRBV20-1 with TRBJ2-7, with D possibly being TRBD1 (5 bases). Specimen: CD4+ T cells from blood, cultured in vitro. The clonotype comes from a human donor in good health. CDR3 amino acids: CSARLSRADITYEQYF. CDR3 DNA: TGCAGTGCTCGGCTTTCCAGGGCAGACATCACCTACGAGCAGTACTTC.